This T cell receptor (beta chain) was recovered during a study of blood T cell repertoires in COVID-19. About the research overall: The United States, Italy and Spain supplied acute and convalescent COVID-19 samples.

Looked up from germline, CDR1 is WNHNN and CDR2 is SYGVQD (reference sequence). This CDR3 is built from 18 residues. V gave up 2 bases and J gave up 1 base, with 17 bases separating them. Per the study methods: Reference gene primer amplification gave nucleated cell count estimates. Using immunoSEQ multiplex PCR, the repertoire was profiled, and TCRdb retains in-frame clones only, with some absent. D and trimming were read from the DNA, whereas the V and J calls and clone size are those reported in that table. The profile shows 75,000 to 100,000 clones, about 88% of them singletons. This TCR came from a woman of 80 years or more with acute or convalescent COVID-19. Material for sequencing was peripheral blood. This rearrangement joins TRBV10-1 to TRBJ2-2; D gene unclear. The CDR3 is CASSEGLGRKRNTGELFF. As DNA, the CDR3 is TGCGCCAGCAGTGAGGGTTTGGGTCGAAAGCGGAACACCGGGGAGCTGTTTTTT.